This TCR beta chain was sequenced for a study of response to subunit inactivated influenza vaccine. General study results and limits: Authors suggested each seasonal flu vaccination may recruit only limited numbers of new T cells.

Comment on this clonotype: Its cognate antigen is unknown.

TCRdb fed the RT-PCR reads into MiXCR, producing one record per CDR3 protein. The repertoire holds roughly 630,000 distinct CDR3 sequences, 12% to 15% seen once, with 7.6% in the top ten. The CDR3 extends over 14 amino acids. CDR1 SGHVS and CDR2 FQNEAQ come from the germline V gene. V shed 7 bases and J 3 bases; nucleotides not matched to a gene: 7. Sequences were derived from PBMCs from blood, sampled 14 days before vaccination. The sequence came from a man aged 45-65 years who received an inactivated influenza vaccine. J is TRBJ1-2 and V is TRBV7-8; 8 positions match TRBD1. CDR3 nucleotide sequence: TGTGCCAGCAATAGACAGGGGCTCGACTATGGCTACACCTTC. Residues: CASNRQGLDYGYTF.